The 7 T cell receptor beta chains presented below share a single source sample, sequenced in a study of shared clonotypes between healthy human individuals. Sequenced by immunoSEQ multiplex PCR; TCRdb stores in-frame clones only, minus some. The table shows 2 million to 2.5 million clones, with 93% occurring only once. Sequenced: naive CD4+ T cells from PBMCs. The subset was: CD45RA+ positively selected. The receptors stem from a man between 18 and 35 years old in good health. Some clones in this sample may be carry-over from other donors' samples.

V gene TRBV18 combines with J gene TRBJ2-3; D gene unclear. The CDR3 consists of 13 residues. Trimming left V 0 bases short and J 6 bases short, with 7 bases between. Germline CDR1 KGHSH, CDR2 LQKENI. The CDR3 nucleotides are TGTGCCAGCTCACCACCGATCCGTGATACGCAGTATTTT. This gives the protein CASSPPIRDTQYF.

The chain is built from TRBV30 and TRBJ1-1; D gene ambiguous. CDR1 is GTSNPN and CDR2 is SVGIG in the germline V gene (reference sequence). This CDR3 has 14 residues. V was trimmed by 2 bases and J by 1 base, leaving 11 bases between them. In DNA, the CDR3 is TGTGCCTGGAGTAGATACGGTAGGAACACTGAAGCTTTCTTT. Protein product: CAWSRYGRNTEAFF.

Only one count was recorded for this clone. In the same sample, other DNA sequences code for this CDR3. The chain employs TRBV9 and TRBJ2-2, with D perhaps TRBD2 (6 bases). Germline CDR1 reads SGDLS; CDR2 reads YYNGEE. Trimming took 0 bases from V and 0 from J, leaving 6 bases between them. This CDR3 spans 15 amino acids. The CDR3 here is CASSVGGANTGELFF. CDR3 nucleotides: TGTGCCAGCAGCGTAGGCGGGGCGAACACCGGGGAGCTGTTTTTT. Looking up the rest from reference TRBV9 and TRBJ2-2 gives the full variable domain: DSGVTQTPKHLITATGQRVTLRCSPRSGDLSVYWYQQSLDQGLQFLIQYYNGEERAKGNILERFSAQQFPDLHSELNLSSLELGDSALYFCASSVGGANTGELFFGEGSRLTVL.

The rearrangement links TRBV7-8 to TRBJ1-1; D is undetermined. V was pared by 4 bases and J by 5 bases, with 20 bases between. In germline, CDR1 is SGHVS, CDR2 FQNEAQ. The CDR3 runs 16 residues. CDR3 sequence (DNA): TGTGCCAGCAGCTCCTTTAACCGGGTCCCATTGACTGAAGCTTTCTTT. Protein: CASSSFNRVPLTEAFF.

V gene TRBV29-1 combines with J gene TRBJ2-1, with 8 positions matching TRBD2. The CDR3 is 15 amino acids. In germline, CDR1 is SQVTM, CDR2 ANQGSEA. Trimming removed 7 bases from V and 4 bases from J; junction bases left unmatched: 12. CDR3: CSAEGETSAYNEQFF. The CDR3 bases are TGCAGCGCTGAGGGGGAGACTAGCGCATACAATGAGCAGTTCTTC.

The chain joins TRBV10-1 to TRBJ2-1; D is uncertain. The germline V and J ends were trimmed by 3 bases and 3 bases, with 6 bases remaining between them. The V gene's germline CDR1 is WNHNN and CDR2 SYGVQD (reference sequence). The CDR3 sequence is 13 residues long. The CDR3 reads CASSEGYYNEQFF. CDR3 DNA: TGCGCCAGCAGTGAAGGCTACTACAATGAGCAGTTCTTC.

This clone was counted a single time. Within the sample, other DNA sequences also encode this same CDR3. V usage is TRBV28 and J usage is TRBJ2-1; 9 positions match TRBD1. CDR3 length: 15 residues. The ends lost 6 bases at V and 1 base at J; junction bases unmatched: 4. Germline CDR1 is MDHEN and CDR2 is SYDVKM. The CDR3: CASSPDRGSYNEQFF. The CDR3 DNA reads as TGTGCCAGCAGCCCGGACAGGGGATCCTACAATGAGCAGTTCTTC.